The rows below give T cell receptor beta chains drawn from one sample of a study of cytomegalovirus exposure and HLA in healthy donors. Produced via immunoSEQ multiplex PCR; TCRdb's table is partial and in-frame only. The data show about 170,000 clones, with under 80% seen just once and around 3.1% held by the top ten. Material: PBMCs. These receptors all stem from a female donor in good health and CMV-seronegative. Each CDR3 is given with its conserved first and last residue. D genes are given only for firm matches. A row's size may be missing; if present it is once, few, many or a size class.

D	V	J	size	DNA	CDR3
TRBD1	TRBV29-1	TRBJ1-1	-	TGCAGCGTTGAAGAGGACAGGGGAACCACTGAAGCTTTCTTT	CSVEEDRGTTEAFF
-	TRBV27	TRBJ2-1	once	TGTGCCAGCAGTTTATCCGACACCTACAATGAGCAGTTCTTC	CASSLSDTYNEQFF
TRBD1	TRBV29-1	TRBJ1-2	-	TGCAGCGTTGAAGATCGGCAGGGGGTGTATGGCTACACCTTC	CSVEDRQGVYGYTF
-	TRBV6-4	TRBJ2-2	-	TGTGCCAGCATTTTGCCGGGACAACAATATAGGAACACCGGGGAGCTGTTTTTT	CASILPGQQYRNTGELFF
-	TRBV19	TRBJ1-5	-	TGTGCCAGTAGCAGTCTTCAGCCCCAGCATTTT	CASSSLQPQHF
-	TRBV12-2	TRBJ1-3	-	TGTGCAAGTCGCCCCACAACAGGGGCATCCCCTGGAAACACCATATATTTT	CASRPTTGASPGNTIYF
-	TRBV1	TRBJ2-7	-	TGCACCAGCAGCTCGGGACTAGCGGGAAGGGACGAGCAGTACTTC	CTSSSGLAGRDEQYF
-	TRBV7-3	TRBJ1-1	few	TGTGCCAGCAGCTTTCAAACCCGGGAGGGTTCGGGCACTGAAGCTTTCTTT	CASSFQTREGSGTEAFF
-	TRBV29-1	TRBJ1-1	-	TGCAGCGTTGAAGGGGCACCATTGAACACTGAAGCTTTCTTT	CSVEGAPLNTEAFF
-	TRBV19	TRBJ2-7	-	TGTGCCAGTAGCCCCACCATGAGCGAGCAGTACTTC	CASSPTMSEQYF
TRBD2	TRBV6-5	TRBJ2-7	-	TGTGCCAGTGGGCTAGCGGGGCCCTACGAGCAGTACTTC	CASGLAGPYEQYF
-	TRBV2	TRBJ2-3	few	TGTGCCAGCACGGTGAACACAGATACGCAGTATTTT	CASTVNTDTQYF
-	TRBV19	TRBJ2-3	-	TGTGCCAGTAGTACCGGGAGCAGAAGCACAGATACGCAGTATTTT	CASSTGSRSTDTQYF
TRBD2	TRBV18	TRBJ2-3	-	TGTGCCAGCTCACCAATTAGCGGGGGGGGCACAGATACGCAGTATTTT	CASSPISGGGTDTQYF
-	TRBV30	TRBJ2-7	-	TGTGCCTGCAATGCACGCGGGGCGAGCTACGAGCAGTACTTC	CACNARGASYEQYF
TRBD2	TRBV19	TRBJ2-5	-	TGTGCCAGTAGTATCCCGTCCTGGATAGCGGGAAAACAAGAGACCCAGTACTTC	CASSIPSWIAGKQETQYF
TRBD2	TRBV7-2	TRBJ2-1	-	TGTGCCAGCACCGTGGGAGGGACGACCTACAATGAGCAGTTCTTC	CASTVGGTTYNEQFF
-	TRBV2	TRBJ2-5	-	TGTGCCAGCAGTTCCTTTCCCTTCGAGACCCAGTACTTC	CASSSFPFETQYF
TRBD2	TRBV5-1	TRBJ2-7	-	TGCGCCAGCAGCTTGGTGACGAGCGGGAGCTACGAGCAGTACTTC	CASSLVTSGSYEQYF
TRBD2	TRBV11-2	TRBJ2-7	few	TGTGCCAGCACCCTCGGGAGGAGCGAGCAGTACTTC	CASTLGRSEQYF
TRBD2	TRBV27	TRBJ2-7	-	TGTGCCAGCAGTTTTAGAGCGGGGGGGCTTTCGGCCTACGAGCAGTACTTC	CASSFRAGGLSAYEQYF
-	TRBV6-5	TRBJ2-3	-	TGTGCCAGCAGTCGGAGCACAGATACGCAGTATTTT	CASSRSTDTQYF
-	TRBV7-3	TRBJ1-1	-	TGTGCCAGCAGCAGGGACTTGAACACTGAAGCTTTCTTT	CASSRDLNTEAFF
TRBD1	TRBV28	TRBJ1-4	-	TGTGCCAGCAGTGCCCCGGGACAGGGGGCGAATGAAAAACTGTTTTTT	CASSAPGQGANEKLFF
TRBD2	TRBV5-4	TRBJ2-5	once	TGTGCCAGCAGCTTTAGCGGGGGCCCCCAAGAGACCCAGTACTTC	CASSFSGGPQETQYF
TRBD2	TRBV9	TRBJ2-7	-	TGTGCCAGCAGCGTCACGGGACTAGCGGGGGGCGGGTACGAGCAGTACTTC	CASSVTGLAGGGYEQYF
TRBD1	TRBV2	TRBJ1-5	-	TGTGCCAGCAGAGCAGACAGGGGTGGCCAGCCCCAGCATTTT	CASRADRGGQPQHF
-	TRBV19	TRBJ1-2	-	TGTGCCAGTAGTCCCCGGGGAGGGACAACTAACTATGGCTACACCTTC	CASSPRGGTTNYGYTF
-	TRBV5-5	TRBJ1-4	-	TGTGCCAGCAGCTCTCGAGCAACTAATGAAAAACTGTTTTTT	CASSSRATNEKLFF
-	TRBV4-3	TRBJ2-7	-	TGCGCCAGCAGCCAAGAAAAAAGGGGCTCTTCAGGGGAGCAGTACTTC	CASSQEKRGSSGEQYF
-	TRBV7-9	TRBJ2-3	-	TGTGCCAGCAGCAAGGGAGGACAGGGCACAGATACGCAGTATTTT	CASSKGGQGTDTQYF
-	TRBV27	TRBJ1-5	-	TGTGCCAGCAGTTTATACTCGGCGCGGTATAGCAATCAGCCCCAGCATTTT	CASSLYSARYSNQPQHF
-	TRBV29-1	TRBJ1-2	-	TGCAGCGTTGCGGGGGCCGCTGGGGAGGGCTATGGCTACACCTTC	CSVAGAAGEGYGYTF
TRBD1	TRBV4-1	TRBJ1-2	once	TGCGCCAGCAGCCAAGACCCCGGGACAGATGGCTACACCTTC	CASSQDPGTDGYTF
TRBD1	TRBV4-1	TRBJ2-7	-	TGCGCCAGCAGCCGCACCGGGACAGAAAAAGGCGAGCAGTACTTC	CASSRTGTEKGEQYF
-	TRBV10-3	TRBJ1-5	-	TGTGCCATCAGTCAGGGTCTCAATCAGCCCCAGCATTTT	CAISQGLNQPQHF